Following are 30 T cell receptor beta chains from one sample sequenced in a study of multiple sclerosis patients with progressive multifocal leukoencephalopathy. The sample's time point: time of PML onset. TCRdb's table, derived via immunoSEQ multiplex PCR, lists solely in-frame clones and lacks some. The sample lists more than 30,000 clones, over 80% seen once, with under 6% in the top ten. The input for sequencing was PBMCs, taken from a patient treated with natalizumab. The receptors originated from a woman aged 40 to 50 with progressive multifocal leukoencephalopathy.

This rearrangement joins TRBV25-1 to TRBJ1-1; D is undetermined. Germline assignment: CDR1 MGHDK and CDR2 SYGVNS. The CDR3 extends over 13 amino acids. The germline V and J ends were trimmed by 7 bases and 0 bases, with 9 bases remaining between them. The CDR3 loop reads CASMGILNTEAFF. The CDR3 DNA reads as TGTGCCAGCATGGGGATCTTGAACACTGAAGCTTTCTTT.

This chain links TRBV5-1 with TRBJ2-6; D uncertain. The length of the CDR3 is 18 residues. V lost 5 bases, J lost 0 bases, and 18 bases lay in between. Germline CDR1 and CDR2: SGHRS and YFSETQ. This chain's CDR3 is CASSLSRLIYSGANVLTF. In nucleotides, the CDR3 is TGCGCCAGCAGTCTATCCCGATTGATTTACTCTGGGGCCAACGTCCTGACTTTC.

CDR3 residues: CAWSARRLALGTQYF. The CDR3 DNA is TGTGCCTGGAGCGCCCGTAGACTAGCTCTTGGTACGCAGTATTTT. The V and J genes are TRBV30 and TRBJ2-3, with 7 bases that match TRBD2. V shed 3 bases, J shed 8 bases, and the junction held 14 bases outside the gene matches. Germline-derived CDR1 and CDR2 are GTSNPN and SVGIG (reference sequence). The length of the CDR3 is 15 residues.

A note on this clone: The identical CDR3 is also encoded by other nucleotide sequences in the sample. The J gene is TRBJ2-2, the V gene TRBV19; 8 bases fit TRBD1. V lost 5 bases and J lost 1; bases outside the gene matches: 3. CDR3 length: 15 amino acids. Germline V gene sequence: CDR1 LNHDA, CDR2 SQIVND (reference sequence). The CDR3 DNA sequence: TGTGCCAGTAGTCCCGGACAGGGGAACACCGGGGAGCTGTTTTTT. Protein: CASSPGQGNTGELFF.

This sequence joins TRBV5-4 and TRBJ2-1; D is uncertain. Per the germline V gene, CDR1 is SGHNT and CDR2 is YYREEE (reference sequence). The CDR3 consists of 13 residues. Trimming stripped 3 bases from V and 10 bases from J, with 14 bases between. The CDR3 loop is CASSSPPAGEQFF. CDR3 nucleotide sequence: TGTGCCAGCAGCTCGCCCCCCGCTGGGGAGCAGTTCTTC.

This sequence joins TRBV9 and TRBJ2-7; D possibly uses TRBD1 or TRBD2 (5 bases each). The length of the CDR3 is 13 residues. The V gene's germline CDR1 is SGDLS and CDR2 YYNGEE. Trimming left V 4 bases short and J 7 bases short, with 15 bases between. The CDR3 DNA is TGTGCCAGCAGCTACCCCGGGGCCCGGGAGCAGTACTTC. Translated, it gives CASSYPGAREQYF.

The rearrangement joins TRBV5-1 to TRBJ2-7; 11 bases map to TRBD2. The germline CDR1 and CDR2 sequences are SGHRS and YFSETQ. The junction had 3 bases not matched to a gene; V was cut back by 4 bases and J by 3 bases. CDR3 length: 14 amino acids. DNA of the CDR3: TGCGCCAGCAGCACTGGGACTAGCGGCTACGAGCAGTACTTC. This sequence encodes CASSTGTSGYEQYF.

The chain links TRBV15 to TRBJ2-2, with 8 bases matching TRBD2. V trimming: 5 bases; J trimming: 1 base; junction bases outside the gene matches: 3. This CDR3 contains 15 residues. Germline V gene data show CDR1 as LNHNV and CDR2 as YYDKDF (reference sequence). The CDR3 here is CATSGLAGNTGELFF. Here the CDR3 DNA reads TGTGCCACCAGCGGCCTAGCGGGGAACACCGGGGAGCTGTTTTTT.

CDR3 sequence reads: CASSILGAPEPQHF. CDR3 DNA sequence: TGTGCCAGTAGTATACTTGGTGCTCCGGAGCCCCAGCATTTT. V is TRBV19 and J is TRBJ1-5; D is ambiguous. V dropped 2 bases and J dropped 8 bases, with 13 bases sitting between them. Germline V gene data show CDR1 as LNHDA and CDR2 as SQIVND (reference sequence). CDR3 size: 14 residues.

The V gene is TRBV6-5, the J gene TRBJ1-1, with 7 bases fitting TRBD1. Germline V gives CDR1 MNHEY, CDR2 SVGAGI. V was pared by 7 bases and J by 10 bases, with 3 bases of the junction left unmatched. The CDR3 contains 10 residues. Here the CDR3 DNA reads TGTGCCAGCACGGACAGGAGAGCTTTCTTT. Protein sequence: CASTDRRAFF.

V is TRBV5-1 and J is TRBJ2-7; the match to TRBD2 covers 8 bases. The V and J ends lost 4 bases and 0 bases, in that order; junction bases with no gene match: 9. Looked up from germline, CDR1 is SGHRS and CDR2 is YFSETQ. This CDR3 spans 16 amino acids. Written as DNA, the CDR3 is TGCGCCAGCAGCGCCCAACGGGAGGGCTTCTCCTACGAGCAGTACTTC. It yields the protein CASSAQREGFSYEQYF.

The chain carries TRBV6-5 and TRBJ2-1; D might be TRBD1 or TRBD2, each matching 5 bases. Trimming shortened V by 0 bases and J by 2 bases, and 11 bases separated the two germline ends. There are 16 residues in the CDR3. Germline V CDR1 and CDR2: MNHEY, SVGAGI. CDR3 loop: CASSYSREGTYNEQFF. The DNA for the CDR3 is TGTGCCAGCAGTTACTCCCGTGAGGGGACCTACAATGAGCAGTTCTTC.

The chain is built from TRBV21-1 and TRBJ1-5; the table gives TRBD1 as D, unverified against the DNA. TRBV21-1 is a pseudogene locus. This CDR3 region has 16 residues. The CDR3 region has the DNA TGTGCCATCCTCCACCTCCCGGGGGACAGGGAACAGCCCCAGCATTTT. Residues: CAILHLPGDREQPQHF.

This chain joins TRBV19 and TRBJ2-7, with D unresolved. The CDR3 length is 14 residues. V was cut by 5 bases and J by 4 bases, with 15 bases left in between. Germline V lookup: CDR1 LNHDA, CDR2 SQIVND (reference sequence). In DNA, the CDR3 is TGTGCCAGTAGTTCTTCCGTAAGCGTTTACGAGCAGTACTTC. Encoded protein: CASSSSVSVYEQYF. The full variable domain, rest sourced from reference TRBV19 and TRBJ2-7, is DGGITQSPKYLFRKEGQNVTLSCEQNLNHDAMYWYRQDPGQGLRLIYYSQIVNDFQKGDIAEGYSVSREKKESFPLTVTSAQKNPTAFYLCASSSSVSVYEQYFGPGTRLTVT.

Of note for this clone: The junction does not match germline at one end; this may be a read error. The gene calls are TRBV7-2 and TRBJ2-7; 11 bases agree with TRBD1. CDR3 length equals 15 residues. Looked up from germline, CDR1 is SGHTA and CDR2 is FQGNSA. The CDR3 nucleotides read TGTGCCAGCAACTTATTGGGACAGGGGGGAGACGAGCAGTACTTC. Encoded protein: CASNLLGQGGDEQYF.

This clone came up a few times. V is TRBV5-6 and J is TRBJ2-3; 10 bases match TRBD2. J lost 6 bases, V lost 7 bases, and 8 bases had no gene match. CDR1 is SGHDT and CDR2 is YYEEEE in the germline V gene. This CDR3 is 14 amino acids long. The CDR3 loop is CASVSSGGVDTQYF. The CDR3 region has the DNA TGTGCCAGCGTGAGCAGCGGGGGGGTGGATACGCAGTATTTT.

The CDR3 DNA reads TGTGCCAGCAGCTTAGAAGATACGCAGTATTTT. Its protein product is CASSLEDTQYF. The chain recombines TRBV11-2 with TRBJ2-3; D is unclear. Per germline, CDR1 SGHAT and CDR2 FQNNGV. Trimming removed 0 bases at V and 5 bases at J, with 0 bases between. This CDR3 has 11 amino acids.

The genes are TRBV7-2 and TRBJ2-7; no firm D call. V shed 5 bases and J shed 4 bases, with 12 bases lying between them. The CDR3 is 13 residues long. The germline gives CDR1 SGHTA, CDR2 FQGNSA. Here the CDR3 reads CASSPPTHYEQYF. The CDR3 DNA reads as TGTGCCAGCAGCCCGCCAACCCATTACGAGCAGTACTTC. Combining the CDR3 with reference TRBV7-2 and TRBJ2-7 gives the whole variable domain GAGVSQSPSNKVTEKGKDVELRCDPISGHTALYWYRQSLGQGLEFLIYFQGNSAPDKSGLPSDRFSAERTGGSVSTLTIQRTQQEDSAVYLCASSPPTHYEQYFGPGTRLTVT.

The CDR3 reads CASSVGAGSWTQYF. The CDR3 nucleotides read TGTGCCAGCAGCGTAGGGGCCGGGTCGTGGACCCAGTACTTC. The rearrangement uses TRBV9 and TRBJ2-5; D is uncertain. Germline loops: CDR1 SGDLS, CDR2 YYNGEE. CDR3 length equals 14 residues. Trimming removed 0 bases at V and 7 bases at J, with 13 bases between.

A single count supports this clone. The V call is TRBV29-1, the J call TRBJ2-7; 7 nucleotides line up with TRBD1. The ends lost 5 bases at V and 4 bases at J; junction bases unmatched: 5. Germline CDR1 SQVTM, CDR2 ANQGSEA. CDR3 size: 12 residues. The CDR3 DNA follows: TGCAGCGTTCTCCAACAGGGGTACGAGCAGTACTTC. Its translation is CSVLQQGYEQYF.

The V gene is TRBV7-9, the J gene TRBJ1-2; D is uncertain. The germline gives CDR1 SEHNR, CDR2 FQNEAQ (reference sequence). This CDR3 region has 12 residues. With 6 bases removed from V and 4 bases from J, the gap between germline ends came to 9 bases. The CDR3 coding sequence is TGTGCCAGCAGTCGCTCGGGCTATGGCTACACCTTC. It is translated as CASSRSGYGYTF.

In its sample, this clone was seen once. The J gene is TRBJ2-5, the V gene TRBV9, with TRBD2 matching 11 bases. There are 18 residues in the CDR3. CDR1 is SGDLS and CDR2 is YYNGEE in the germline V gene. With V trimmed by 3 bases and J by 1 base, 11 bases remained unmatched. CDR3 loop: CASSGRDSGLAGQETQYF. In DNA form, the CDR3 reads TGTGCCAGCAGCGGCCGGGACAGCGGACTAGCGGGCCAAGAGACCCAGTACTTC.

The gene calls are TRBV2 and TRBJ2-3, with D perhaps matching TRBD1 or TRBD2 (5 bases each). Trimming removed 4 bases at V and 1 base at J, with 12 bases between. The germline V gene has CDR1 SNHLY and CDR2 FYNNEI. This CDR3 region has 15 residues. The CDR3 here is CASSADWGGTDTQYF. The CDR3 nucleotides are TGTGCCAGCAGTGCGGACTGGGGCGGCACAGATACGCAGTATTTT.

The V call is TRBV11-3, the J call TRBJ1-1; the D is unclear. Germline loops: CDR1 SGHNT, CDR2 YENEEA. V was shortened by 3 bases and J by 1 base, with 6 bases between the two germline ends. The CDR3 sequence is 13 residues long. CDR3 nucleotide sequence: TGTGCCAGCAGCTTGGAAGAGAACACTGAAGCTTTCTTT. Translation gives CASSLEENTEAFF.

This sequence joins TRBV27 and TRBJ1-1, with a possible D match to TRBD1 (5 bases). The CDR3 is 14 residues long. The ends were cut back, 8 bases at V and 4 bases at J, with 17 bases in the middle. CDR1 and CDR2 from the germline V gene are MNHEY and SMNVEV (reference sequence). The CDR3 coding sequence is TGTGCCAGCTCCCAGGGCGAGAGAACCACTGAAGCTTTCTTT. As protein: CASSQGERTTEAFF.

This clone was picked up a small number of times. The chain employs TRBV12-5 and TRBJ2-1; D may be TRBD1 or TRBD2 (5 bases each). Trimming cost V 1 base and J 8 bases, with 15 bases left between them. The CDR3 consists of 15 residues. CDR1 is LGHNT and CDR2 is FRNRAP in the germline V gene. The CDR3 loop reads CASGLAPLGVDEQFF. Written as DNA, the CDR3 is TGTGCTAGTGGTTTGGCCCCCCTGGGGGTAGATGAGCAGTTCTTC.

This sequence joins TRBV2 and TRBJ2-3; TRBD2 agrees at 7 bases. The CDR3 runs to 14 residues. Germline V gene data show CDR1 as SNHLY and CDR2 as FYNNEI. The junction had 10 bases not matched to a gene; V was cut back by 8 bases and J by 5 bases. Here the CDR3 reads CASRRERGGDTQYF. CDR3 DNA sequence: TGTGCCAGCCGACGGGAGCGGGGCGGAGATACGCAGTATTTT.

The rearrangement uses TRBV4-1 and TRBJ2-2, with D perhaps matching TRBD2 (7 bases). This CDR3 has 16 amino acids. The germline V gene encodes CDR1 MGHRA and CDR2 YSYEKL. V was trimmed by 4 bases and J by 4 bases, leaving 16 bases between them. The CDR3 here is CASSPLGGGGTGELFF. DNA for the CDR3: TGCGCCAGCAGCCCCCTCGGGGGAGGGGGCACCGGGGAGCTGTTTTTT.

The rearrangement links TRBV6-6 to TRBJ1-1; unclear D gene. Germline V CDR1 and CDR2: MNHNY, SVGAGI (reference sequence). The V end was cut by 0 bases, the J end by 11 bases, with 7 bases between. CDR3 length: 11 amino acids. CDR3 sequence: CASSYSSNAFF. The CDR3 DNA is TGTGCCAGCAGTTACTCGTCTAACGCTTTCTTT.

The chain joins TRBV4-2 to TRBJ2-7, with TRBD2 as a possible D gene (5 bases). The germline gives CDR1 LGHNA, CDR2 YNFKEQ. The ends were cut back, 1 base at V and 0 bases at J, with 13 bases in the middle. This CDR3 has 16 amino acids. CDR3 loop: CASSQARGFSSYEQYF. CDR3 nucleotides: TGTGCCAGCAGCCAAGCTCGCGGGTTCAGCTCCTACGAGCAGTACTTC.